Listed below are T cell receptor beta chains from one sample, sequenced in a study of CD8 T cells in Susac syndrome. In TCRdb, the immunoSEQ multiplex PCR reads were re-called with MiXCR into one record per CDR3 protein. The table lists roughly 120,000 distinct CDR3 sequences, less than 95% of them singletons. The source material was CD4+ T cells from PBMCs. The receptor set was obtained from a human donor with multiple sclerosis. Both conserved end residues are part of each CDR3. The D gene is left open where the match is weak. The size field is filled for only some rows; it gives once, few, many or a size class.

clone size,J gene,D gene,V gene,CDR3 protein,CDR3 DNA
.,TRBJ1-2,TRBD1,TRBV25-1,CASSEVGQGIDGYTF,TGTGCCAGCAGTGAAGTAGGACAGGGGATTGATGGCTACACCTTC
once,TRBJ2-2,.,TRBV6-2/TRBV6-3,CASSYRGTANTGELFF,TGTGCCAGCAGTTATCGGGGGACAGCGAACACCGGGGAGCTGTTTTTT
once,TRBJ1-1,TRBD1,TRBV30,CAWAGQMNTEAFF,TGTGCCTGGGCGGGACAGATGAACACTGAAGCTTTCTTT
.,TRBJ2-3,TRBD2,TRBV5-4,CASSFTSGSADTQYF,TGTGCCAGCAGCTTTACTAGCGGGAGTGCAGATACGCAGTATTTT
.,TRBJ2-1,TRBD2,TRBV14,CASSPSGRGNEQFF,TGTGCCAGCAGCCCTAGCGGGAGGGGCAATGAGCAGTTCTTC
.,TRBJ2-3,.,TRBV6-5,CASSYSNTQYF,TGTGCCAGCAGTTACTCGAATACGCAGTATTTT
.,TRBJ1-1,.,TRBV6-2/TRBV6-3,CASSYSRRNTEAFF,TGTGCCAGCAGTTACTCGAGGCGGAACACTGAAGCTTTCTTT
.,TRBJ2-7,.,TRBV11-2,CASSLLGGIKSYEQYF,TGTGCCAGCAGCTTATTGGGCGGGATCAAGTCCTACGAGCAGTACTTC
once,TRBJ2-1,.,TRBV7-2,CASSFAISGPEQFF,TGTGCCAGCAGCTTCGCCATCTCAGGGCCTGAGCAGTTCTTC
.,TRBJ2-1,.,TRBV6-5,CASSYPRGPNNEQFF,TGTGCCAGCAGTTACCCTCGCGGGCCTAACAATGAGCAGTTCTTC
.,TRBJ2-1,TRBD2,TRBV5-4,CASSLGGLAVNEQFF,TGTGCCAGCAGCTTGGGGGGACTAGCGGTCAATGAGCAGTTCTTC
.,TRBJ2-7,TRBD2,TRBV20-1,CSAQRGGLYEQYF,TGCAGTGCTCAGCGGGGGGGACTTTACGAGCAGTACTTC
.,TRBJ1-1,.,TRBV14,CASSQEGRPAGEAFF,TGTGCCAGCAGCCAAGAAGGGCGGCCGGCGGGTGAAGCTTTCTTT
.,TRBJ1-3,.,TRBV30,CAWSVEGANSGNTIYF,TGTGCCTGGAGTGTCGAAGGGGCAAACTCTGGAAACACCATATATTTT
.,TRBJ2-1,TRBD1,TRBV12-3/TRBV12-4,CASSATGGVLDEQFF,TGTGCCAGCAGTGCCACAGGGGGCGTTTTGGATGAGCAGTTCTTC
once,TRBJ2-7,.,TRBV5-1,CASSLAISGGAYEQYF,TGCGCCAGCAGCTTGGCTATTAGCGGTGGGGCCTACGAGCAGTACTTC
.,TRBJ1-2,.,TRBV20-1,CSVSKGDGGYTF,TGCAGTGTTTCAAAGGGCGATGGGGGCTACACCTTC
.,TRBJ2-4,TRBD2,TRBV19,CASSIDGSGVGAKNIQYF,TGTGCCAGTAGTATAGATGGTAGCGGGGTTGGCGCCAAAAACATTCAGTACTTC
.,TRBJ1-1,.,TRBV12-3/TRBV12-4,CATSTRRVTNTEAFF,TGTGCCACCTCAACACGTCGGGTTACGAACACTGAAGCTTTCTTT
.,TRBJ2-2,.,TRBV25-1,CASREDSDTGELFF,TGTGCCAGCAGAGAGGACAGCGACACCGGGGAGCTGTTTTTT
few,TRBJ2-1,.,TRBV12-3/TRBV12-4,CASSESGSSYNEQFF,TGTGCCAGCAGTGAGAGCGGTAGCTCCTACAATGAGCAGTTCTTC
.,TRBJ2-1,.,TRBV18,CASSPGVRNEQFF,TGTGCCAGCTCACCCGGGGTGAGGAATGAGCAGTTCTTC
.,TRBJ2-7,TRBD1,TRBV18,CASSTRQGMQYF,TGTGCCAGCTCAACTCGACAGGGTATGCAGTACTTC
.,TRBJ2-7,.,TRBV20-1,CSARVTGSAYEQYF,TGCAGTGCTAGAGTCACGGGGTCGGCGTACGAGCAGTACTTC
.,TRBJ1-2,TRBD1,TRBV30,CAWSVGTGVYGYTF,TGTGCCTGGAGTGTCGGGACAGGGGTCTATGGCTACACCTTC
.,TRBJ1-2,TRBD1,TRBV25-1,CASSDVGTGFNYGYTF,TGTGCCAGCAGTGATGTCGGGACAGGGTTTAACTATGGCTACACCTTC
.,TRBJ2-7,TRBD2,TRBV7-9,CASSPGLAGGEEQYF,TGTGCCAGCAGCCCGGGACTAGCGGGAGGGGAAGAGCAGTACTTC
.,TRBJ2-2,TRBD1,TRBV5-1,CASSNSGTGLAGELFF,TGCGCCAGCAGCAATTCCGGGACAGGGTTGGCCGGGGAGCTGTTTTTT
.,TRBJ2-2,.,TRBV15,CATSRDEATGGELFF,TGTGCCACCAGCAGAGACGAAGCGACGGGCGGGGAGCTGTTTTTT
.,TRBJ1-3,.,TRBV27,CASSQGHSGNTIYF,TGTGCCAGCAGCCAGGGGCACTCTGGAAACACCATATATTTT
few,TRBJ2-7,.,TRBV12-3/TRBV12-4,CASSLLGGGSYEQYF,TGTGCCAGCAGCTTGCTGGGGGGCGGCTCCTACGAGCAGTACTTC
.,TRBJ2-3,.,TRBV5-1,CASSLDGIDTQYF,TGCGCCAGCAGCTTGGACGGGATCGATACGCAGTATTTT
.,TRBJ1-6,.,TRBV23-1,CASSHRLGRNSPLHF,TGCGCCAGCAGTCATCGGCTCGGGCGGAATTCACCCCTCCACTTT
.,TRBJ1-5,.,TRBV12-3/TRBV12-4,CASSPNTVNQPQHF,TGTGCCAGCAGCCCTAACACCGTTAATCAGCCCCAGCATTTT
.,TRBJ2-7,.,TRBV25-1,CASSVTQGGVGEQYF,TGTGCCAGCAGTGTTACCCAGGGTGGAGTGGGAGAGCAGTACTTC
.,TRBJ2-1,TRBD2,TRBV18,CASSPGTSGYNEQFF,TGTGCCAGCTCACCGGGGACTAGCGGATACAATGAGCAGTTCTTC
.,TRBJ1-5,.,TRBV6-2/TRBV6-3,CASSYGQNQPQHF,TGTGCCAGCAGTTACGGACAGAATCAGCCCCAGCATTTT
.,TRBJ1-2,TRBD1,TRBV7-2,CASSLWIGTGDYGYTF,TGTGCCAGCAGCTTGTGGATCGGGACAGGGGACTATGGCTACACCTTC
few,TRBJ1-1,TRBD1,TRBV19,CASSRGGMTGINTEAFF,TGTGCCAGTAGTCGGGGGGGGATGACAGGGATTAACACTGAAGCTTTCTTT
.,TRBJ2-1,TRBD1,TRBV7-2,CASSQDRRAQQFF,TGTGCCAGCAGCCAGGACAGGCGAGCCCAGCAGTTCTTC
.,TRBJ2-5,TRBD2,TRBV19,CASSMGAGVGETQYF,TGTGCCAGTAGTATGGGCGCGGGGGTAGGAGAGACCCAGTACTTC
.,TRBJ1-6,.,TRBV7-2,CASSWKGLRGWDSPLHF,TGTGCCAGCAGTTGGAAGGGACTTCGTGGATGGGATTCACCCCTCCACTTT
.,TRBJ1-5,.,TRBV7-9,CASSLREQPQHF,TGTGCCAGCAGCTTGAGGGAACAGCCCCAGCATTTT
.,TRBJ2-7,.,TRBV3-1,CASSLRHGRSYEQYF,TGTGCCAGCAGCCTCCGTCATGGTAGATCCTACGAGCAGTACTTC
.,TRBJ1-2,.,TRBV29-1,CSAALGGGGYTF,TGCAGCGCAGCCCTCGGGGGCGGAGGCTACACCTTC
once,TRBJ1-2,.,TRBV30,CAWRQDPNYGYTF,TGTGCCTGGAGGCAGGACCCTAACTATGGCTACACCTTC
.,TRBJ1-1,.,TRBV25-1,CASSNRVNTEAFF,TGTGCCAGCTCCAACAGGGTTAACACTGAAGCTTTCTTT
.,TRBJ1-6,TRBD1,TRBV19,CASTDRGSNSPLHF,TGTGCCAGTACCGACAGGGGGTCTAATTCACCCCTCCACTTT
.,TRBJ1-2,.,TRBV5-6,CASSGSNYGYTF,TGTGCCAGCTCGGGAAGTAACTATGGCTACACCTTC
.,TRBJ2-7,.,TRBV6-1,CASRRKKQGSSDEQYF,TGTGCCAGCAGACGAAAGAAGCAGGGGAGCTCGGACGAGCAGTACTTC
.,TRBJ1-1,.,TRBV19,CASSPGTAKAFF,TGTGCCAGTAGCCCCGGGACCGCCAAAGCTTTCTTT
.,TRBJ1-1,.,TRBV7-7,CASSPGQEREAFF,TGTGCTAGCAGCCCGGGCCAGGAACGTGAAGCTTTCTTT
.,TRBJ2-7,TRBD2,TRBV20-1,CSASDTGGGSYEQYF,TGCAGTGCTAGTGACACGGGAGGAGGGTCCTACGAGCAGTACTTC
.,TRBJ2-3,.,TRBV14,CASSPGTIADTQYF,TGTGCCAGCAGCCCCGGGACAATAGCAGATACGCAGTATTTT